One and the same sample provided the 24 T cell receptor beta chains below, sequenced in a study of graft-versus-host responses after intestinal transplantation. No antigen has been assigned to these receptors. Profiled with immunoSEQ multiplex PCR; TCRdb holds only in-frame clones, not every one. The sample holds over 75,000 clones, about 85% seen once. Here the sequenced sample was unstimulated CD4+ T cells sorted from spleen or lymph node cells, taken before transplant. All receptors derive from a human donor who was the organ donor for an intestinal transplant.

This sequence joins TRBV18 and TRBJ2-7; TRBD1 aligns across 8 bases. This CDR3 is 13 amino acids long. The V segment lost 6 bases and the J segment 2 bases; nucleotides outside the gene matches: 3. From germline, CDR1 is KGHSH and CDR2 LQKENI. CDR3 DNA sequence: TGTGCCAGCTCCCGGGACAGGACCTACGAGCAGTACTTC. Translated: CASSRDRTYEQYF.

DNA for the CDR3: TGTGCTAGTGGTTTGGTACTTGCGGGAGAGCACAATGAGCAGTTCTTC. It translates to CASGLVLAGEHNEQFF. The rearrangement uses TRBV12-5 and TRBJ2-1; 7 bases line up with TRBD2. The CDR3 is 16 residues long. The germline gives CDR1 LGHNT, CDR2 FRNRAP. Trimming took 0 bases from V and 5 from J; bases not matched to a gene: 7.

DNA for the CDR3: TGTGCCAGCAGTGAAGGGAGACTAGCGGGGTCCACCGGGGAGCTGTTTTTT. Translation: CASSEGRLAGSTGELFF. This sequence joins TRBV2 and TRBJ2-2; 11 bases agree with TRBD2. The CDR3 contains 17 residues. Germline CDR1 is SNHLY and CDR2 is FYNNEI. The V segment lost 1 base and the J segment 4 bases; nucleotides outside the gene matches: 5. The full variable domain, its missing parts supplied by reference TRBV2 and TRBJ2-2, is EPEVTQTPSHQVTQMGQEVILRCVPISNHLYFYWYRQILGQKVEFLVSFYNNEISEKSEIFDDQFSVERPDGSNFTLKIRSTKLEDSAMYFCASSEGRLAGSTGELFFGEGSRLTVL.

The V and J genes are TRBV5-1 and TRBJ2-5, with a tentative D call TRBD1 (6 bases). Per germline, CDR1 SGHRS and CDR2 YFSETQ. This CDR3 comprises 14 residues. V dropped 4 bases and J dropped 3 bases, with 13 bases sitting between them. CDR3 sequence reads: CASSAGQTKETQYF. As DNA, the CDR3 is TGCGCCAGCAGCGCCGGACAGACCAAAGAGACCCAGTACTTC.

The V gene is TRBV2, the J gene TRBJ2-5, with 8 nucleotides matching TRBD1. J gave up 4 bases and V 7 bases, and 8 bases lay outside the gene matches. Germline V gives CDR1 SNHLY, CDR2 FYNNEI. CDR3 length equals 14 residues. CDR3 DNA sequence: TGTGCCAGCAAGGGGAGCAGGGGGCGAGAGACCCAGTACTTC. Encoded protein: CASKGSRGRETQYF. Variable domain in full (rest from reference TRBV2 and TRBJ2-5): EPEVTQTPSHQVTQMGQEVILRCVPISNHLYFYWYRQILGQKVEFLVSFYNNEISEKSEIFDDQFSVERPDGSNFTLKIRSTKLEDSAMYFCASKGSRGRETQYFGPGTRLLVL.

The chain combines TRBV7-2 with TRBJ1-2; D unclear. V lost 6 bases, J lost 2 bases, and 16 bases lay in between. This CDR3 region has 15 residues. The V gene's germline CDR1 is SGHTA and CDR2 FQGNSA. The chain's CDR3 is CASRETGNVNYGYTF. CDR3 in DNA: TGTGCCAGCAGGGAGACGGGGAACGTGAACTATGGCTACACCTTC.

This chain links TRBV10-2 with TRBJ1-1; TRBD1 matches 8 bases. This CDR3 region has 16 residues. The V gene end was trimmed by 9 bases and the J gene end by 0 bases; junction bases not matched to a gene: 12. CDR1 and CDR2 (germline): WSHSY, SAAADI. The CDR3 DNA reads TGCGCCAGTCGGAAGGGGACAGGTAACATGAACACTGAAGCTTTCTTT. As protein: CASRKGTGNMNTEAFF.

The table lists this clone with a few counts. The chain is built from TRBV6-1 and TRBJ1-6, with 9 bases that match TRBD1. Trimming took 0 bases from V and 14 from J; bases not matched to a gene: 8. This CDR3 contains 15 residues. CDR1 is MNHNS, CDR2 SASEGT, per germline. The CDR3 here is CASSEAGQGQDTLHF. The CDR3 nucleotides are TGTGCCAGCAGTGAAGCGGGACAGGGCCAGGACACCCTCCACTTT.

This sequence joins TRBV28 and TRBJ2-5, with 9 bases aligning to TRBD1. In germline, CDR1 is MDHEN, CDR2 SYDVKM. With V trimmed by 3 bases and J by 8 bases, 4 bases remained unmatched. The CDR3 runs 13 residues. The CDR3 region is CASSFGQGNTQYF. In nucleotides, the CDR3 is TGTGCCAGCAGTTTCGGACAGGGGAATACCCAGTACTTC.

The CDR3 region has the DNA TGTGCCAGCAGTCAGCGGGGGAGCTCCTACGAGCAGTACTTC. Its translation: CASSQRGSSYEQYF. The chain employs TRBV5-4 and TRBJ2-7, with 8 bases matching TRBD2. The germline V gene has CDR1 SGHNT and CDR2 YYREEE (reference sequence). There are 14 residues in the CDR3. V dropped 5 bases and J dropped 0; count of bases not matched to a gene: 4.

The chain has TRBV10-2 and TRBJ1-5; tentatively, D is TRBD1 (5 bases). This CDR3 spans 16 amino acids. The germline V gene encodes CDR1 WSHSY and CDR2 SAAADI. V dropped 0 bases and J dropped 0 bases, with 9 bases sitting between them. The CDR3 DNA sequence: TGCGCCAGCAGTGAGTCGACAGTCTATAGCAATCAGCCCCAGCATTTT. It yields the protein CASSESTVYSNQPQHF.

This rearrangement joins TRBV10-3 to TRBJ2-7; 9 bases align to TRBD2. The junction had 4 bases not matched to a gene; V was cut back by 7 bases and J by 6 bases. The CDR3 contains 12 residues. Per the germline V gene, CDR1 is ENHRY and CDR2 is SYGVKD. In DNA form, the CDR3 reads TGTGCCATCACCCCGACTAGCGGCGAGCAGTACTTC. This translates into CAITPTSGEQYF.

V usage is TRBV14 and J usage is TRBJ2-1, with TRBD2 matching over 11 bases. The trim removed 4 bases at V and 1 base at J, leaving 9 bases unmatched. CDR3 length: 18 amino acids. Germline CDR1 is SGHDN and CDR2 is FVKESK. This chain's CDR3 is CASSPRSVAGGSYNEQFF. As DNA, the CDR3 is TGTGCCAGCAGCCCAAGATCTGTAGCGGGAGGGTCCTACAATGAGCAGTTCTTC.

J is TRBJ1-6 and V is TRBV30; 11 bases match TRBD1. CDR3 size: 15 residues. Looked up from germline, CDR1 is GTSNPN and CDR2 is SVGIG (reference sequence). Trimming cost V 0 bases and J 8 bases; bases outside gene matches: 3. CDR3 residues: CAWSVGDRGYSPLHF. The CDR3 nucleotides read TGTGCCTGGAGTGTAGGGGACAGGGGGTATTCACCCCTCCACTTT.

V gene TRBV18 combines with J gene TRBJ1-1; D perhaps matches TRBD1 (5 bases). The V and J ends lost 3 bases and 5 bases respectively, with 19 bases between them. The CDR3 runs 16 residues. Germline-derived CDR1 and CDR2 are KGHSH and LQKENI. This CDR3 is CASSPQTGGVRTEAFF. CDR3 nucleotides: TGTGCCAGCTCACCCCAGACCGGGGGTGTTAGAACTGAAGCTTTCTTT.

The gene calls are TRBV19 and TRBJ2-7; tentatively, D is TRBD2 (5 bases). This CDR3 contains 16 residues. V was clipped by 1 base and J by 4 bases, with 17 bases between them. Germline CDR1 is LNHDA and CDR2 is SQIVND (reference sequence). Here the CDR3 DNA reads TGTGCCAGTAGTATAGGTTCGTCCCGGGGTTTGTACGAGCAGTACTTC. Protein product: CASSIGSSRGLYEQYF.

The V and J genes are TRBV5-1 and TRBJ1-2; D unresolved. CDR1 is SGHRS and CDR2 is YFSETQ in the germline V gene. V was clipped by 0 bases and J by 4 bases, with 7 bases between them. The CDR3 is made up of 13 amino acids. CDR3 loop: CASSLAGGYGYTF. The CDR3 coding sequence is TGCGCCAGCAGCTTGGCCGGCGGCTATGGCTACACCTTC.

This chain uses TRBV5-6 with TRBJ2-7; D not resolved. Germline-derived CDR1 and CDR2 are SGHDT and YYEEEE. The CDR3 has 15 amino acids. V dropped 0 bases and J dropped 4 bases, with 14 bases sitting between them. CDR3 region: CASSLAPGISYEQYF. The CDR3 nucleotides read TGTGCCAGCAGCTTGGCCCCAGGAATTAGTTACGAGCAGTACTTC. The whole variable domain, remainder taken from reference TRBV5-6 and TRBJ2-7, is DAGVTQSPTHLIKTRGQQVTLRCSPKSGHDTVSWYQQALGQGPQFIFQYYEEEERQRGNFPDRFSGHQFPNYSSELNVNALLLGDSALYLCASSLAPGISYEQYFGPGTRLTVT.

The rearrangement joins TRBV5-4 to TRBJ2-7; 9 bases agree with TRBD2. Germline CDR1 SGHNT, CDR2 YYREEE (reference sequence). This CDR3 region has 16 residues. V lost 0 bases to trimming and J lost 3 bases; unmatched junction nucleotides: 7. CDR3 DNA: TGTGCCAGCAGCTTGGGTGTGCGGGAGGGAAGCTACGAGCAGTACTTC. As protein: CASSLGVREGSYEQYF.

The chain carries TRBV5-4 and TRBJ2-2, with 7 bases lining up with TRBD2. In germline, CDR1 is SGHNT, CDR2 YYREEE (reference sequence). This CDR3 contains 12 residues. V trimming: 5 bases; J trimming: 7 bases; junction bases outside the gene matches: 2. CDR3 sequence (DNA): TGTGCCAGCAGGGGGGGGGTCGGGGAGCTGTTTTTT. Translating gives CASRGGVGELFF.

This chain uses TRBV30 with TRBJ1-5; D uncertain. Germline CDR1 reads GTSNPN; CDR2 reads SVGIG (reference sequence). The CDR3 runs 13 residues. The germline V and J ends were trimmed by 6 bases and 0 bases, with 9 bases remaining between them. CDR3 residues: CACTDDSNQPQHF. The CDR3, as DNA: TGTGCCTGCACAGACGATAGCAATCAGCCCCAGCATTTT.

The V call is TRBV4-1, the J call TRBJ2-1; TRBD1 is a possible D gene (5 bases). The CDR3 is made up of 13 amino acids. The ends were cut back, 4 bases at V and 9 bases at J, with 13 bases in the middle. Germline V lookup: CDR1 MGHRA, CDR2 YSYEKL. The CDR3 loop is CASSPAGSGEQFF. DNA for the CDR3: TGCGCCAGCAGCCCAGCAGGGTCAGGTGAGCAGTTCTTC.

The chain combines TRBV7-9 with TRBJ2-1, with 14 positions matching TRBD2. V lost 5 bases, J lost 7 bases, and 4 bases stayed unmatched. Per germline, CDR1 SEHNR and CDR2 FQNEAQ (reference sequence). The CDR3 consists of 15 residues. The CDR3 protein is CASSTGTSGRNEQFF. CDR3 bases: TGTGCCAGCAGCACCGGGACTAGCGGGAGAAATGAGCAGTTCTTC. The full variable domain, in which reference TRBV7-9 and TRBJ2-1 provide the parts outside the CDR3, is DTGVSQNPRHKITKRGQNVTFRCDPISEHNRLYWYRQTLGQGPEFLTYFQNEAQLEKSRLLSDRFSAERPKGSFSTLEIQRTEQGDSAMYLCASSTGTSGRNEQFFGPGTRLTVL.

This rearrangement joins TRBV4-1 to TRBJ2-3; the D gene is possibly TRBD2 (7 bases). The CDR3 runs 17 residues. The V end lost 7 bases, the J end lost 1 base, and 21 bases lay between the germline ends. Germline V lookup: CDR1 MGHRA, CDR2 YSYEKL. The CDR3 protein is CASNRIGGGRGTDTQYF. Written as DNA, the CDR3 is TGCGCCAGCAACCGGATAGGGGGGGGCAGGGGCACAGATACGCAGTATTTT.